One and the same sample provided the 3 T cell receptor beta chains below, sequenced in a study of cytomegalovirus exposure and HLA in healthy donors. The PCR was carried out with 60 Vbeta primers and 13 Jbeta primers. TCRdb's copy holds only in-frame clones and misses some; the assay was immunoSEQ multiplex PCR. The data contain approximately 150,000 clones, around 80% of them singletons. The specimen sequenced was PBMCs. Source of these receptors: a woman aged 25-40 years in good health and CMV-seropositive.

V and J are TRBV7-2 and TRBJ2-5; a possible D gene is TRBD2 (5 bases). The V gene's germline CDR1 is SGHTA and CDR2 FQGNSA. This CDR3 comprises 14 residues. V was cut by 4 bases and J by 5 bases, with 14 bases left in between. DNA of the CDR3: TGTGCCAGCAGCTGGGTGGGAGCTTCCGAGACCCAGTACTTC. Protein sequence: CASSWVGASETQYF.

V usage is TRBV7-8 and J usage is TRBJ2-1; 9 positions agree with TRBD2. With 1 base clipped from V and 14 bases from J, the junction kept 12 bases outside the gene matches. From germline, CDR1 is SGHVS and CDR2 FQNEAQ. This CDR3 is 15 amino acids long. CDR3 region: CASSLVAGGPAFEFF. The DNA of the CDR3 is TGTGCCAGCAGCTTAGTGGCGGGAGGGCCTGCGTTCGAGTTCTTC.

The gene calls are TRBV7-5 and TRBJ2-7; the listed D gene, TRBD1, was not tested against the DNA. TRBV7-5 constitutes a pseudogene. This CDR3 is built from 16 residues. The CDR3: CARSLVHQGSPYEQYF. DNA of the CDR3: TGTGCCAGAAGCTTGGTTCATCAGGGAAGTCCCTACGAGCAGTACTTC.